These T cell receptor beta chains were read from a single sample in a study of blood T cell repertoires in COVID-19. Here immunoSEQ multiplex PCR was the method, and the copy in TCRdb shows in-frame clones only, minus some. The sample lists 330,000 or so clones, roughly 90% occurring once. Material for sequencing was PBMCs or T cells enriched from blood (not recorded which). These receptor sequences come from a woman aged 25-40 years who had been exposed to COVID-19. Both conserved end residues are part of each CDR3. The D gene is left open where the match is weak. Size values are once, few and many counts, or a class for expanded clones, and some rows have none.

v_gene	abundance	d_gene	j_gene	CDR3aa	CDR3nt
TRBV18	NA	TRBD2	TRBJ2-1	CASSRGLAANEQFF	TGTGCCAGCTCACGAGGACTAGCGGCGAATGAGCAGTTCTTC
TRBV28	NA	NA	TRBJ1-1	CASSVPGSEAFF	TGTGCCAGCAGTGTACCAGGGTCTGAAGCTTTCTTT
TRBV2	NA	NA	TRBJ1-1	CASSEALRGGTEAFF	TGTGCCAGCAGTGAAGCGCTTAGGGGGGGCACTGAAGCTTTCTTT
TRBV29-1	NA	NA	TRBJ2-7	CSVILAAPYEQYF	TGCAGCGTTATCTTAGCGGCCCCCTACGAGCAGTACTTC
TRBV18	NA	NA	TRBJ1-1	CASSPQGNTEAFF	TGTGCCAGCTCACCCCAGGGGAACACTGAAGCTTTCTTT
TRBV5-5	once	NA	TRBJ1-5	CASSLDVTGPQHF	TGTGCCAGCAGCTTGGATGTGACAGGGCCCCAGCATTTT
TRBV24-1	NA	TRBD1	TRBJ2-1	CATSAIGTGDYNEQFF	TGTGCCACCAGTGCCATCGGGACAGGGGATTACAATGAGCAGTTCTTC
TRBV6-5	NA	TRBD2	TRBJ2-5	CASSVSAGGQETQYF	TGTGCCAGCTCTGTCTCGGCGGGGGGACAAGAGACCCAGTACTTC
TRBV5-1	NA	NA	TRBJ2-7	CASSLGASSSYEQYF	TGCGCCAGCAGCTTGGGGGCGTCAAGCTCCTACGAGCAGTACTTC
TRBV30	NA	NA	TRBJ2-3	CAWSQGYTDTQYF	TGTGCCTGGAGCCAGGGATACACAGATACGCAGTATTTT
TRBV5-6	NA	NA	TRBJ1-1	CASRPTSEAFF	TGTGCCAGCAGACCGACTAGTGAAGCTTTCTTT